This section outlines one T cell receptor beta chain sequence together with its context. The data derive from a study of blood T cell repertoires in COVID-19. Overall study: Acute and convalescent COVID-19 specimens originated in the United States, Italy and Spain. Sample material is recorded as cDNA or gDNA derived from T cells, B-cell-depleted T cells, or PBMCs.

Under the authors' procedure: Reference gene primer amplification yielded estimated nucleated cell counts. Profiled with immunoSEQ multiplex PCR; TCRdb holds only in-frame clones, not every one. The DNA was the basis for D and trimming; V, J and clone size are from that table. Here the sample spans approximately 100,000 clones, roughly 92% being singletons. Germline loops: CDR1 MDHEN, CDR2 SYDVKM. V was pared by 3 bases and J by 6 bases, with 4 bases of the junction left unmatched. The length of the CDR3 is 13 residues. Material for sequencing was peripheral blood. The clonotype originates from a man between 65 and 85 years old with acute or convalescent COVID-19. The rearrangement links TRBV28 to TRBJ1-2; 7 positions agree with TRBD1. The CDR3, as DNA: TGTGCCAGCAGTTTCGACAGGGTTCATGGCTACACCTTC. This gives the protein CASSFDRVHGYTF.